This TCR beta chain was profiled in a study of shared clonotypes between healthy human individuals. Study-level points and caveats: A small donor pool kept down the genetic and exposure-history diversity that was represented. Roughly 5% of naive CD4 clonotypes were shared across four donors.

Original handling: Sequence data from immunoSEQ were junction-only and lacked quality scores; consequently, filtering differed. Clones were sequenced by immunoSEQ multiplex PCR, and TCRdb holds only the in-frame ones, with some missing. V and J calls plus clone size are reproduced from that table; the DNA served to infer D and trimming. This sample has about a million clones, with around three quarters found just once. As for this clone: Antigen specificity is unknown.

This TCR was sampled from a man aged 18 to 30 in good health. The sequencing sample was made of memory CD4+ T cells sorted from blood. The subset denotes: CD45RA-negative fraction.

The DNA for the CDR3 is TGCGCCAGCAGCTTGGGACAGACCTCTGGTGGCTACACCTTC. It specifies CASSLGQTSGGYTF. This rearrangement joins TRBV5-1 to TRBJ1-2; tentatively, D is TRBD1 (5 bases). Germline lookup yields CDR1 SGHRS and CDR2 YFSETQ. Trimming pared 0 bases from V and 7 bases from J, leaving 13 bases between. The CDR3 runs 14 residues.